Each of the 23 T cell receptor beta chains below was sequenced from the same sample in a study of CD8 T cells in Susac syndrome. RNA, at roughly 0.45 to 1 ug, was reverse transcribed with random hexamers. From the immunoSEQ multiplex PCR reads, TCRdb called clonotypes with MiXCR, one entry per CDR3 protein. The data show some 160,000 distinct CDR3 sequences, approximately 95% seen once. The sample consisted of CD8+ T cells from PBMCs. All receptors come from a human donor with multiple sclerosis.

The V call is TRBV20-1, the J call TRBJ1-2; TRBD1 might be the D (6 bases). This CDR3 has 14 residues. V was pared by 0 bases and J by 5 bases, with 13 bases between. The V gene's germline CDR1 is DFQATT and CDR2 SNEGSKA (reference sequence). The CDR3 DNA reads TGCAGTGCTAGAGATCCGGGTCAGGGGTATGGCTACACCTTC. Its protein product is CSARDPGQGYGYTF.

The chain is built from TRBV7-9 and TRBJ2-1, with a possible D match to TRBD2 (6 bases). The V and J ends lost 4 bases and 8 bases respectively, with 12 bases between them. This CDR3 comprises 13 residues. Germline CDR1 and CDR2: SEHNR and FQNEAQ (reference sequence). CDR3: CASSSGVGDEQFF. The CDR3, as DNA: TGTGCCAGCAGCTCGGGGGTTGGCGATGAGCAGTTCTTC.

V and J are TRBV20-1 and TRBJ2-2; no definite D call. The CDR3 length is 14 residues. Trimming stripped 0 bases from V and 2 bases from J, with 7 bases between. Germline V gene data show CDR1 as DFQATT and CDR2 as SNEGSKA (reference sequence). This CDR3 reads CSARDRDNTGELFF. The CDR3 DNA reads TGCAGTGCTAGAGATCGAGACAACACCGGGGAGCTGTTTTTT.

This chain uses TRBV7-9 with TRBJ2-3; 11 nucleotides agree with TRBD2. Germline CDR1 and CDR2: SEHNR and FQNEAQ (reference sequence). With 5 bases clipped from V and 7 bases from J, the junction kept 8 bases outside the gene matches. The CDR3 runs 15 residues. This CDR3 reads CASSIPGLAENTQYF. The CDR3 nucleotides read TGTGCCAGCAGCATCCCGGGACTAGCGGAAAATACGCAGTATTTT.

The chain carries TRBV29-1 and TRBJ1-5; tentatively, D is TRBD1 (6 bases). Germline loops: CDR1 SQVTM, CDR2 ANQGSEA. This CDR3 has 12 amino acids. The ends were cut back, 6 bases at V and 4 bases at J, with 10 bases in the middle. DNA of the CDR3: TGCAGCGTCCAGGGGAATAATCAGCCCCAGCATTTT. Translated, it gives CSVQGNNQPQHF. Complete variable domain (other parts from reference TRBV29-1 and TRBJ1-5): SAVISQKPSRDICQRGTSLTIQCQVDSQVTMMFWYRQQPGQSLTLIATANQGSEATYESGFVIDKFPISRPNLTFSTLTVSNMSPEDSSIYLCSVQGNNQPQHFGDGTRLSIL.

The CDR3 loop is CASSVDLDLQETQYF. The CDR3 DNA reads as TGTGCCAGCAGCGTAGATCTGGACCTACAAGAGACCCAGTACTTC. The rearrangement links TRBV9 to TRBJ2-5; D remains unclear. Trimming shortened V by 0 bases and J by 2 bases, and 11 bases separated the two germline ends. The germline V gene has CDR1 SGDLS and CDR2 YYNGEE. This CDR3 has 15 residues.

This chain joins TRBV6-5 and TRBJ2-7; D possibly corresponds to TRBD2 (5 bases). Germline CDR1 is MNHEY and CDR2 is SVGAGI. V was cut by 0 bases and J by 6 bases, with 18 bases left in between. The CDR3 contains 16 residues. The CDR3 DNA is TGTGCCAGCAGTTACTCGATTGGCGGGCCGTACGCCGAGCAGTACTTC. This encodes CASSYSIGGPYAEQYF.

The chain carries TRBV12-3 or TRBV12-4 and TRBJ1-5; 8 nucleotides line up with TRBD1. This CDR3 region has 14 residues. J was trimmed by 7 bases and V by 7 bases; bases with no gene match: 9. The CDR3: CASTPDRAGQPQHF. In DNA form, the CDR3 reads TGTGCCAGCACCCCGGACAGGGCTGGACAGCCCCAGCATTTT.

The chain uses TRBV13 and TRBJ1-5; D not resolved. Trimming pared 5 bases from V and 3 bases from J, leaving 5 bases between. Germline values: CDR1 PRHDT, CDR2 FYEKMQ (reference sequence). The CDR3 runs to 12 residues. In DNA form, the CDR3 reads TGTGCCAGCAGCCGACACAATCAGCCCCAGCATTTT. Its protein is CASSRHNQPQHF.

The J gene is TRBJ2-1, the V gene TRBV5-1; tentatively, D is TRBD2 (5 bases). The V and J ends lost 4 bases and 10 bases respectively, with 12 bases between them. The CDR3 spans 12 residues. Germline CDR1 reads SGHRS; CDR2 reads YFSETQ. The chain's CDR3 is CASSPSGSEQFF. The CDR3 DNA reads as TGCGCCAGCAGCCCCAGCGGATCCGAGCAGTTCTTC.

V gene TRBV19 combines with J gene TRBJ2-7; no reliable D call. CDR3 length equals 13 residues. Trimming removed 10 bases from V and 1 base from J, with 14 bases in between. The germline CDR1 and CDR2 sequences are LNHDA and SQIVND (reference sequence). The CDR3 loop reads CANRPGKSYEQYF. The CDR3, as DNA: TGTGCCAACCGCCCGGGCAAATCCTACGAGCAGTACTTC.

The chain uses TRBV6-1 and TRBJ2-1; 10 positions match TRBD2. This CDR3 spans 14 amino acids. Germline lookup yields CDR1 MNHNS and CDR2 SASEGT. With 10 bases clipped from V and 5 bases from J, the junction kept 8 bases outside the gene matches. In DNA, the CDR3 is TGTGCCACTACCCTAGCGGGGGCCAACAATGAGCAGTTCTTC. This encodes CATTLAGANNEQFF.

The chain links TRBV7-2 to TRBJ2-7, with unresolved D. Germline CDR1 SGHTA, CDR2 FQGNSA. CDR3 size: 12 residues. Trimming cost V 3 bases and J 5 bases, with 8 bases left between them. In DNA, the CDR3 is TGTGCCAGCAGCTTTACGGGCCACGAGCAGTACTTC. Residues: CASSFTGHEQYF.

Here the CDR3 DNA reads TGTGCCTGCGGGGACGAAAGGTACAATGAGCAGTTCTTC. Translating it yields CACGDERYNEQFF. This chain connects TRBV7-7 to TRBJ2-1, with D maybe TRBD2 (6 bases). CDR3 length: 13 amino acids. Germline V gives CDR1 SSHAT, CDR2 FNYEAQ (reference sequence). The germline V and J ends were trimmed by 11 bases and 4 bases, with 15 bases remaining between them.

About this clonotype: One end of the junction is discordant with germline, which a read error may explain. V gene TRBV7-7 combines with J gene TRBJ2-5; 8 bases fit TRBD1. Germline values: CDR1 SSHAT, CDR2 FNYEAQ (reference sequence). This CDR3 has 16 residues. The CDR3 bases are TGTGCTAGCAGCTTATATGAAACAGGGGGCCAAGAGACCCAGTACTTC. It specifies CASSLYETGGQETQYF.

The V and J genes are TRBV5-1 and TRBJ2-1; D gene uncertain. V lost 4 bases and J lost 3, with 11 bases in between. The CDR3 is 14 residues long. Per the germline V gene, CDR1 is SGHRS and CDR2 is YFSETQ. CDR3 sequence reads: CASSQNSGYNEQFF. CDR3 DNA sequence: TGCGCCAGCAGCCAAAATTCGGGCTACAATGAGCAGTTCTTC.

This rearrangement joins TRBV13 to TRBJ2-3; TRBD2 agrees at 9 bases. The CDR3 runs 16 residues. Trimming removed 7 bases from V and 1 base from J; junction bases left unmatched: 9. Germline values: CDR1 PRHDT, CDR2 FYEKMQ (reference sequence). CDR3 sequence: CASTPREGLGTDTQYF. The DNA for the CDR3 is TGTGCCAGCACCCCGCGGGAGGGTTTGGGCACAGATACGCAGTATTTT. Filled out from reference TRBV13 and TRBJ2-3, the complete variable domain reads AAGVIQSPRHLIKEKRETATLKCYPIPRHDTVYWYQQGPGQDPQFLISFYEKMQSDKGSIPDRFSAQQFSDYHSELNMSSLELGDSALYFCASTPREGLGTDTQYFGPGTRLTVL.

V is TRBV20-1 and J is TRBJ2-3, with TRBD2 identical over 12 bases. Germline V gene data show CDR1 as DFQATT and CDR2 as SNEGSKA (reference sequence). This CDR3 comprises 17 residues. The J segment lost 4 bases and the V segment lost 0 bases, leaving 8 bases of the junction unmatched. For the CDR3, the DNA is TGCAGTGCTAGAGATCCCCTAGCGGGGGGGTGGGCAGATACGCAGTATTTT. Its translation: CSARDPLAGGWADTQYF.

Only one count was recorded for this clonotype. The V call is TRBV7-8, the J call TRBJ1-1; 9 bases match TRBD1. The germline gives CDR1 SGHVS, CDR2 FQNEAQ. This CDR3 comprises 15 residues. The ends lost 4 bases at V and 5 bases at J; junction bases unmatched: 8. DNA of the CDR3: TGTGCCAGCAGCTACGGGACAGGGACGGGGACTGAAGCTTTCTTT. This gives the protein CASSYGTGTGTEAFF.

The gene calls are TRBV4-2 and TRBJ2-1, with 8 nucleotides matching TRBD2. The ends lost 0 bases at V and 2 bases at J; junction bases unmatched: 6. This CDR3 contains 17 residues. Germline CDR1 and CDR2: LGHNA and YNFKEQ. The CDR3 loop reads CASSQDQAGEPYNEQFF. The DNA for the CDR3 is TGTGCCAGCAGCCAAGATCAAGCGGGAGAGCCCTACAATGAGCAGTTCTTC.

V gene TRBV5-1 combines with J gene TRBJ1-2, with D tentatively TRBD1 (6 bases). Germline CDR1 reads SGHRS; CDR2 reads YFSETQ. CDR3 length equals 14 residues. Trimming left V 2 bases short and J 3 bases short, with 11 bases between. DNA for the CDR3: TGCGCCAGCAGCTTATCCGGGACACACTATGGCTACACCTTC. As protein: CASSLSGTHYGYTF.

The gene calls are TRBV2 and TRBJ2-4; 12 bases are a match to TRBD2. Trimming removed 4 bases from V and 0 bases from J; junction bases left unmatched: 10. CDR3 size: 19 residues. Germline V CDR1 and CDR2: SNHLY, FYNNEI. CDR3 residues: CASSGLAGGKILAKNIQYF. For the CDR3, the DNA is TGTGCCAGCAGTGGCCTAGCGGGAGGGAAGATCCTAGCCAAAAACATTCAGTACTTC. Full variable domain (remainder filled in from reference TRBV2 and TRBJ2-4): EPEVTQTPSHQVTQMGQEVILRCVPISNHLYFYWYRQILGQKVEFLVSFYNNEISEKSEIFDDQFSVERPDGSNFTLKIRSTKLEDSAMYFCASSGLAGGKILAKNIQYFGAGTRLSVL.

This clonotype has only one observation. The genes are TRBV7-8 and TRBJ2-7; TRBD2 is a possible D gene (6 bases). CDR3 length equals 15 residues. Germline V gene sequence: CDR1 SGHVS, CDR2 FQNEAQ. The V end was cut by 6 bases, the J end by 0 bases, with 15 bases between. The CDR3 here is CASSPGTRYSYEQYF. Written as DNA, the CDR3 is TGTGCCAGCAGTCCCGGGACTCGCTACTCCTACGAGCAGTACTTC.